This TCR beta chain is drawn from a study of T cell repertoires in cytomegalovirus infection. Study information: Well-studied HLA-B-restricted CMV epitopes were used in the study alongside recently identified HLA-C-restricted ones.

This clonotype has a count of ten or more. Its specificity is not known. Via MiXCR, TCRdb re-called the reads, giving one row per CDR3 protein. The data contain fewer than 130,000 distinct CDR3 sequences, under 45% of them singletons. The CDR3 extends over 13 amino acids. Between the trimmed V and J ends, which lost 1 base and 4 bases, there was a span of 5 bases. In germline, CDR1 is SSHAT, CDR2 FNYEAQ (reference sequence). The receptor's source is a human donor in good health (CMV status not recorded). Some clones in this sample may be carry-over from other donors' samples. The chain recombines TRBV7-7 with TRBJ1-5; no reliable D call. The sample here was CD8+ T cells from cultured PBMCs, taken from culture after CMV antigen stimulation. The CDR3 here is CASSLDLNQPQHF. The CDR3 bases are TGTGCCAGCAGCTTAGATCTGAATCAGCCCCAGCATTTT. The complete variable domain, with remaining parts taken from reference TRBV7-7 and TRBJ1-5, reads GAGVSQSPRYKVTKRGQDVTLRCDPISSHATLYWYQQALGQGPEFLTYFNYEAQPDKSGLPSDRFSAERPEGSISTLTIQRTEQRDSAMYRCASSLDLNQPQHFGDGTRLSIL.